The entry below gives a single TCR beta chain sequence along with its context. Its antigen is still unknown. Base quality data are lacking; no much larger clone is found one base away. Looking up the germline V gene yields CDR1 SGHRS and CDR2 YFSETQ. V and J are truncated by 0 bases and 9 bases respectively, leaving an intervening sequence of 13 bases. The CDR3 runs 14 amino acids, cysteine and phenylalanine included. Solely the CDR3 DNA is kept, with 42 bases framed from the first base. This record comes from a study of shared clonotypes between healthy human individuals (dated by TCRdb to about 2020). For the study in its entirety: A few men and two women, aged 18 to 49 years, made up the cohort. To estimate repertoire size and how much clonotype sharing occurs between individuals, the study deeply sequenced the blood TCR repertoires of 4 to 6 healthy adults. Different laboratories and diverse techniques were used to prepare libraries and sequence TCR repertoires, to increase sequencing depth and limit assay-specific biases. Leukapheresis yielded between about 0.85 and 9 billion PBMCs per donor.

General findings and caveats noted by the study authors: Because the study included only a small number of donors, the genetic and exposure-history diversity represented was limited. Sampling was restricted to blood, and TCR repertoires in tissue are likely to differ from TCR repertoires in blood. Pairwise subsampling led to the expectation that sequencing depth would affect the degree of clonotype sharing among donors.

Using the deep immunoSEQ assay, multiplex PCR amplified TCR CDR3 regions from genomic DNA. Genomic DNA extracted from each cell subset was distributed evenly over all wells of several immunoSEQ 96-well plates, and each plate served as one replicate. For unsorted PBMC, each replicate PCR was loaded with about 300 ng genomic DNA, equivalent to tens of thousands of T cell genomes. Unsorted PBMC genomic DNA was sequenced across ten immunoSEQ deep assay plates. Purified libraries were measured with a Qubit 3.0 fluorometer, size-checked on a Bioanalyzer 2100, and measured again with the KAPA Library Quantification kit. A separate single-read 150-cycle Illumina NextSeq 550 flow cell was used to sequence each immunoSEQ 96-well plate. Regarding the original processing steps: Because the immunoSEQ output included only junctional sequences and no quality scores, the filtering could not be the same as the filtering used for full-length reads. To assign V/J genes and CDR3, sequences were annotated against IMGT germline references using PyIR, a Python wrapper for IgBLAST v1.9. Reads with weak V/J assignments (E-value above 1e-6), missing CDR3, stop codons, out-of-frame junctions, or ambiguous translated residues were removed. V3J clonotypes were defined as sequences sharing an identical inferred V gene, J gene, and CDR3 amino acid sequence. Percentage overlap between repertoires was calculated by dividing the number of shared unique clonotypes by the size of the smaller repertoire. Three approaches were used to assess repertoire richness: RTK rarefaction, the Chao1 estimator, and Recon v2.1 estimates of unobserved clonotypes. TCRdb obtained this table from immuneACCESS and retained in-frame rearrangements with V and J assigned. These tables miss some clones; where compared with another copy, unresolved V genes account for less than half of the shortfall, and the remainder is unexplained. For V, J and clone size, that table is used; D and trimming come from the DNA. The sample table holds about 490,000 clones, of which 76% were seen once. The ten largest clones capture under 15% of the sample.

The donors were healthy, HIV-negative adults who had no recently reported acute infections or vaccinations. Only Caucasian adults living in Nashville, Tennessee, USA were represented among the donors. For unsorted samples, tens of millions of PBMCs were counted and genomic DNA was extracted with the QIAamp DNA Blood Mini kit. Blood was obtained by leukapheresis, after which PBMCs were separated by Ficoll-Histopaque density gradient centrifugation and cryopreserved in liquid nitrogen vapor phase. The chain was built from TRBV5-1 and TRBJ1-5; the best D guess is TRBD1, with 5 bases matching. The sequencing sample was made of PBMCs. The receptor's source is a woman in her thirties or forties in good health. Some clones in this sample may be carry-over from other donors' samples. The CDR3 reads CASSLGPNQGPQHF. The sequenced DNA is TGCGCCAGCAGCTTGGGGCCGAACCAGGGGCCCCAGCATTTT.